This T cell receptor beta chain was identified during a study of regulatory T cells in long-lasting Graves disease. Overall study: Patients with new Graves' disease had used antithyroid drugs below 3 months.

Sample time point: newly diagnosed GD, antithyroid drugs for less than 3 months. The TCR library used RNA extracted from PBMCs. CDR3 regions were amplified by Arm-PCR using iRepertoire HTBI primers to build TCR beta libraries. TCRdb re-analysed the multiplex PCR reads in MiXCR, keeping a single row per CDR3 protein. The sample contains a few hundred thousand distinct CDR3 sequences, about 12% of which appear only once. This clonotype showed up many times. The CDR3 covers 15 residues. In germline, CDR1 is SGHRS, CDR2 YFSETQ. Trimming took 2 bases from V and 4 from J; bases not matched to a gene: 5. This sample also belongs to another study, concerning T cells in Graves' hyperthyroidism and ophthalmopathy.

This receptor was identified in a woman aged 18-29 years with Graves disease. The sample was peripheral blood mononuclear cells (PBMCs), taken at new diagnosis, from a patient treated with antithyroid drugs. The chain joins TRBV5-1 to TRBJ2-7; 11 bases are a match to TRBD2. This CDR3 is CASSFLSGRAYEQYF. DNA of the CDR3: TGCGCCAGCAGCTTTCTTAGCGGGAGGGCATACGAGCAGTACTTC.